Shown below are 2 T cell receptor beta chains from a single sample sequenced in a study of radiation and T cells in renal cell carcinoma. Time point noted: blood 2 weeks post-SBRT. Documented treatment: 15 Gy SBRT to primary tumor, nephrectomy 4 weeks later. Clones were read by immunoSEQ multiplex PCR, and TCRdb kept only the in-frame ones, dropping some. This sample yields some 72,000 clones, of which about four fifths are seen a single time; roughly 6% belongs to the top ten. The sequencing used blood, collected from a patient whose treatment included radiotherapy and nephrectomy. Receptor source: a man in his fifties or sixties with renal cell carcinoma.

The chain links TRBV5-1 to TRBJ1-4; D gene ambiguous. V was cut by 4 bases and J by 0 bases, with 10 bases left in between. This CDR3 has 15 amino acids. Germline V gives CDR1 SGHRS, CDR2 YFSETQ. The CDR3 coding sequence is TGCGCCAGCAGCCTGGACGGTGCAACTAATGAAAAACTGTTTTTT. Translating it yields CASSLDGATNEKLFF.

The rearrangement links TRBV6-6 to TRBJ1-4, with D possibly TRBD1 on 5 matching bases. With 6 bases removed from V and 8 bases from J, the gap between germline ends came to 13 bases. CDR3 length: 13 amino acids. CDR1 is MNHNY, CDR2 SVGAGI, per germline (reference sequence). The chain's CDR3 is CASSGTPREKLFF. The CDR3 nucleotides are TGTGCCAGCAGCGGGACCCCGCGGGAAAAACTGTTTTTT.